Given below is one T cell receptor beta chain in context. This entry comes from a study of blood T cell repertoires in COVID-19. Study at large: There were acute and convalescent COVID-19 samples, and they came from the United States, Italy and Spain. PBMCs, B-cell-depleted T cells, or T cells were the source of the cDNA or gDNA that made up the material.

The CDR3 is 16 residues long. With 3 bases removed from V and 5 bases from J, the gap between germline ends came to 17 bases. Germline V gives CDR1 MDHEN, CDR2 SYDVKM. Per the study methods: Amplified reference gene primers provided the basis for estimating nucleated cell counts. Sequencing was performed with immunoSEQ multiplex PCR; in TCRdb, only in-frame clones are kept and a portion is missing. Clone size and the V and J calls come from that table; the DNA yielded D and trimming. This table holds tens of thousands of clones, roughly four fifths found once. The sample consisted of peripheral blood. The V gene is TRBV28, the J gene TRBJ1-5; no clear D gene. This clonotype originated in a man aged 80 or over with acute or convalescent COVID-19. The CDR3 sequence is CASSLGGVAGYQPQHF. The CDR3, as DNA: TGTGCCAGCAGTTTGGGCGGGGTAGCGGGCTATCAGCCCCAGCATTTT.